The clone carrying this T cell receptor (beta chain) was counted between two and nine times. The target antigen is unknown. Different DNA sequences within this sample yield the same CDR3. V gave up 5 bases and J gave up 3 bases; unmatched junction bases: 5. CDR3 length equals 15 residues. Germline V gene data show CDR1 as MNHNS and CDR2 as SASEGT. The data stem from a study of cytomegalovirus exposure and HLA in healthy donors. General observations from the study: High sensitivity and specificity were reportedly achieved when the classifier diagnosed cytomegalovirus status.

Libraries were prepared by immunoSEQ multiplex PCR; TCRdb keeps only in-frame clonotypes and omits some of them. Of 160,000 or so clones listed, just under 90% were seen once; the top ten hold approximately 1.4%. The chain links TRBV6-1 to TRBJ2-2; TRBD1 agrees at 8 bases. The TCR sequence derives from a woman aged 25 to 39 in good health and CMV-seronegative. Sequenced material: PBMCs. The CDR3 nucleotides are TGTGCCAGCAGTTCCGGGACAGGTGACACCGGGGAGCTGTTTTTT. This gives the protein CASSSGTGDTGELFF.